This T cell receptor beta chain was identified in a study of shared clonotypes between healthy human individuals. The authors loaded about 0.2 ug DNA, 30,000 to 35,000 T cell genomes, into sorted-subset replicate PCRs. The protocol was immunoSEQ multiplex PCR, while the TCRdb copy is restricted to in-frame clones and leaves out a portion. The sample lists about 660,000 clones; approximately 79% were seen once. The germline gives CDR1 SGHRS, CDR2 YFSETQ. V was clipped by 4 bases and J by 7 bases, with 15 bases between them. This CDR3 is 13 amino acids long. The sample was memory CD4+ T cells sorted from blood. Subset given: CD45RA-negative fraction. The sequence came from a woman aged 25-40 years in good health. The chain uses TRBV5-1 and TRBJ2-7, with D possibly being TRBD1 or TRBD2 (5 bases each). CDR3 protein: CASSRGPSLEQYF. The CDR3 DNA follows: TGCGCCAGCAGCCGGGGACCCTCATTGGAGCAGTACTTC.